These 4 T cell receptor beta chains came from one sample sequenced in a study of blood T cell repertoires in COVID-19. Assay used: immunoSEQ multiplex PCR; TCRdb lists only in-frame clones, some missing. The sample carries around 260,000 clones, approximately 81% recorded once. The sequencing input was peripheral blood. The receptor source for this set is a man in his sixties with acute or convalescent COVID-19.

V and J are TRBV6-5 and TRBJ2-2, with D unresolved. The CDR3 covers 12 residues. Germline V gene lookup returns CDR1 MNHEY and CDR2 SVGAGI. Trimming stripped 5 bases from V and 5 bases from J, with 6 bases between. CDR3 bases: TGTGCCAGCAGTCCCCTGACCGGGGAGCTGTTTTTT. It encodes CASSPLTGELFF.

CDR3 in DNA: TGTGCCAGCTCACCGGGCAGGGGCAACAATCAGCCCCAGCATTTT. Its translation: CASSPGRGNNQPQHF. The chain recombines TRBV18 with TRBJ1-5; the D gene is possibly TRBD1 (6 bases). V was clipped by 3 bases and J by 3 bases, with 12 bases between them. Germline lookup yields CDR1 KGHSH and CDR2 LQKENI. The length of the CDR3 is 15 residues.

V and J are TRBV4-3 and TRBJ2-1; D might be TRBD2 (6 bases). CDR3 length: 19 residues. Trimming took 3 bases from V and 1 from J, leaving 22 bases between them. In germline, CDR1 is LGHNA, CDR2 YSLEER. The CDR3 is CASSQDRDRRERSYNEQFF. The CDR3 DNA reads TGCGCCAGCAGCCAGGACCGGGACCGGAGGGAACGGTCCTACAATGAGCAGTTCTTC.

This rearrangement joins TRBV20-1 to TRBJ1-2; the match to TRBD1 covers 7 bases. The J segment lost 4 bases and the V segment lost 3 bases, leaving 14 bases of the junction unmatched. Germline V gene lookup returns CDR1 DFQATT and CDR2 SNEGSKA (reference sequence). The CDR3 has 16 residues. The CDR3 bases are TGCAGTGCTAGTGGGGGGTTGAGGGGGCGCAGCTATGGCTACACCTTC. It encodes CSASGGLRGRSYGYTF.